Sequencing of this T cell receptor (beta chain) was carried out in a study of response to subunit inactivated influenza vaccine. Study-wide points: Authors suggested that a seasonal influenza vaccination recruits few new T cells each time.

The germline V gene has CDR1 DFQATT and CDR2 SNEGSKA (reference sequence). This CDR3 is 14 amino acids long. Deletions cut 2 bases from V and 0 bases from J, with 10 bases between. Comment on this clonotype: Antigen: not known.

TCRdb fed the RT-PCR reads into MiXCR, producing one record per CDR3 protein. The table records under 800,000 distinct CDR3 sequences, around 14% of them present only once. The sample consisted of PBMCs from blood, taken 14 to 15 days before vaccination. The chain joins TRBV20-1 to TRBJ2-5; D is ambiguous. This clonotype was sampled from a man between 45 and 60 years old who received an inactivated influenza vaccine. In nucleotides, the CDR3 is TGCAGTGCTAGACTGGGTCCTTACCAAGAGACCCAGTACTTC. Amino acids: CSARLGPYQETQYF.